These 16 T cell receptor beta chains originate from one sample sequenced in a study of blood T cell repertoires in COVID-19. Libraries were prepared by immunoSEQ multiplex PCR; TCRdb keeps only in-frame clonotypes and omits some of them. The sample has tens of thousands of clones, over 75% seen once. What was sequenced was peripheral blood. All receptors derive from a man in his 60s with acute or convalescent COVID-19.

This chain uses TRBV5-5 with TRBJ1-2; no clear D gene. Trimming took 4 bases from V and 1 from J, leaving 11 bases between them. The CDR3 covers 14 residues. Germline CDR1 is SGHKS and CDR2 is YYEKEE (reference sequence). The CDR3 DNA reads as TGTGCCAGCAGCCAGGATGATTTTAACTATGGCTACACCTTC. Its protein product is CASSQDDFNYGYTF.

The chain links TRBV18 to TRBJ2-5; D uncertain. This CDR3 spans 12 amino acids. V was trimmed by 6 bases and J by 0 bases, leaving 5 bases between them. Looked up from germline, CDR1 is KGHSH and CDR2 is LQKENI. CDR3 residues: CASSSYQETQYF. CDR3 DNA sequence: TGTGCCAGCTCTTCGTACCAAGAGACCCAGTACTTC.

V gene TRBV5-4 combines with J gene TRBJ2-3, with D unresolved. Germline loops: CDR1 SGHNT, CDR2 YYREEE (reference sequence). V was shortened by 5 bases and J by 11 bases, with 18 bases between the two germline ends. This CDR3 is 13 amino acids long. The CDR3 DNA reads TGTGCCAGCAGGGCATGGGTGCGGAGCCGGCAGTATTTT. Translating it yields CASRAWVRSRQYF.

The chain couples TRBV7-2 to TRBJ2-1; tentative D call: TRBD1 (6 bases). The germline V gene encodes CDR1 SGHTA and CDR2 FQGNSA. Trimming removed 3 bases from V and 5 bases from J, with 14 bases in between. The CDR3 loop spans 15 amino acids. The CDR3 sequence: CASSFRQDRDNEQFF. The CDR3 DNA reads TGTGCCAGCAGCTTTCGACAGGATCGGGACAATGAGCAGTTCTTC.

The chain carries TRBV5-1 and TRBJ1-3; D gene ambiguous. Trimming stripped 0 bases from V and 1 base from J, with 8 bases between. CDR1 and CDR2 from the germline V gene are SGHRS and YFSETQ. The length of the CDR3 is 15 residues. For the CDR3, the DNA is TGCGCCAGCAGCTTGGACGATGAGTCTGGAAACACCATATATTTT. Its protein product is CASSLDDESGNTIYF.

The chain employs TRBV5-4 and TRBJ1-4, with TRBD1 matching 10 bases. Germline-derived CDR1 and CDR2 are SGHNT and YYREEE (reference sequence). CDR3 length equals 16 residues. Trimming at V came to 4 bases and at J to 0 bases, leaving 3 bases not matched to a gene. The CDR3 DNA reads TGTGCCAGCAGCCCTGGACAGGGGGCAACTAATGAAAAACTGTTTTTT. Protein product: CASSPGQGATNEKLFF.

This clone appeared once. The gene calls are TRBV6-4 and TRBJ1-4, with D uncertain. The length of the CDR3 is 14 residues. V was shortened by 8 bases and J by 4 bases, with 14 bases between the two germline ends. Germline CDR1 is MRHNA and CDR2 is SNTAGT. The CDR3 protein is CASCFRWLNEKLFF. The CDR3 DNA reads as TGTGCCAGCTGCTTCAGATGGCTTAATGAAAAACTGTTTTTT.

In DNA, the CDR3 is TGTGCCAGCAGCACGGTTTCGGGGACTGAAGCTTTCTTT. This sequence encodes CASSTVSGTEAFF. This sequence joins TRBV5-8 and TRBJ1-1; D is undetermined. The CDR3 is 13 amino acids. In germline, CDR1 is SGHTS, CDR2 YDEGEE. V lost 4 bases and J 5 bases, leaving 12 bases between the germline ends.

The V call is TRBV19, the J call TRBJ2-5, with 7 bases matching TRBD1. The CDR3 has 15 amino acids. Losses at the gene ends were 1 base for V and 7 bases for J; bases not matched to a gene: 9. CDR1 LNHDA and CDR2 SQIVND come from the germline V gene (reference sequence). The CDR3 reads CASSIGGQVRMTQYF. CDR3 in DNA: TGTGCCAGTAGTATAGGCGGACAGGTGCGGATGACCCAGTACTTC.

The J gene is TRBJ2-5, the V gene TRBV2; D might be TRBD1 (6 bases). This CDR3 has 17 amino acids. V gave up 1 base and J gave up 0 bases, with 15 bases separating them. Per germline, CDR1 SNHLY and CDR2 FYNNEI. As DNA, the CDR3 is TGTGCCAGCAGTGAAGTTTCGACAGGACTGTACCAAGAGACCCAGTACTTC. Amino acid sequence: CASSEVSTGLYQETQYF.

The chain employs TRBV5-1 and TRBJ1-1; TRBD1 matches at 9 bases. The V gene's germline CDR1 is SGHRS and CDR2 YFSETQ. V dropped 3 bases and J dropped 0; count of bases not matched to a gene: 9. CDR3 length: 17 amino acids. CDR3 nucleotide sequence: TGCGCCAGCAGCTCATTACAGGGGGCGGTTATGAACACTGAAGCTTTCTTT. It codes for CASSSLQGAVMNTEAFF.

This chain connects TRBV13 to TRBJ2-1, with a possible D match to TRBD2 (5 bases). Germline V gene lookup returns CDR1 PRHDT and CDR2 FYEKMQ (reference sequence). The CDR3 totals 12 residues. The ends were cut back, 3 bases at V and 7 bases at J, with 7 bases in the middle. DNA of the CDR3: TGTGCCAGCAGCTTTGGACTTAATGAGCAGTTCTTC. Its translation: CASSFGLNEQFF.

The chain employs TRBV19 and TRBJ1-1; a weak D match, TRBD1 (6 bases). Germline V lookup: CDR1 LNHDA, CDR2 SQIVND (reference sequence). This CDR3 contains 14 residues. With 3 bases removed from V and 3 bases from J, the gap between germline ends came to 11 bases. CDR3 protein: CASSIGGRDTEAFF. The CDR3, as DNA: TGTGCCAGTAGTATTGGGGGCAGGGACACTGAAGCTTTCTTT. Looking up the rest from reference TRBV19 and TRBJ1-1 gives the full variable domain: DGGITQSPKYLFRKEGQNVTLSCEQNLNHDAMYWYRQDPGQGLRLIYYSQIVNDFQKGDIAEGYSVSREKKESFPLTVTSAQKNPTAFYLCASSIGGRDTEAFFGQGTRLTVV.

The chain combines TRBV27 with TRBJ1-6, with a tentative D call TRBD1 (6 bases). CDR1 is MNHEY and CDR2 is SMNVEV in the germline V gene (reference sequence). Trimming removed 5 bases from V and 7 bases from J, with 21 bases in between. The CDR3 extends over 17 amino acids. CDR3 sequence (DNA): TGTGCCAGCAGTACCTCAGGGGCTTTAAGACGGAATTCACCCCTCCACTTT. It encodes CASSTSGALRRNSPLHF.

V is TRBV7-9 and J is TRBJ2-7, with D unclear. V was shortened by 5 bases and J by 4 bases, with 9 bases between the two germline ends. Germline CDR1 reads SEHNR; CDR2 reads FQNEAQ (reference sequence). The CDR3 totals 12 residues. CDR3: CASSLDTYEQYF. CDR3 DNA: TGTGCCAGCAGCCTCGACACGTACGAGCAGTACTTC.

V is TRBV5-1 and J is TRBJ2-1, with 10 bases identical to TRBD2. This CDR3 has 16 amino acids. From germline, CDR1 is SGHRS and CDR2 YFSETQ. V lost 3 bases and J lost 7; bases outside the gene matches: 10. The CDR3 loop reads CASSSTSGGVRNEQFF. The CDR3 coding sequence is TGCGCCAGCAGCTCAACGAGCGGGGGGGTGAGGAATGAGCAGTTCTTC. Supplemented by reference TRBV5-1 and TRBJ2-1, the full variable domain reads KAGVTQTPRYLIKTRGQQVTLSCSPISGHRSVSWYQQTPGQGLQFLFEYFSETQRNKGNFPGRFSGRQFSNSRSEMNVSTLELGDSALYLCASSSTSGGVRNEQFFGPGTRLTVL.